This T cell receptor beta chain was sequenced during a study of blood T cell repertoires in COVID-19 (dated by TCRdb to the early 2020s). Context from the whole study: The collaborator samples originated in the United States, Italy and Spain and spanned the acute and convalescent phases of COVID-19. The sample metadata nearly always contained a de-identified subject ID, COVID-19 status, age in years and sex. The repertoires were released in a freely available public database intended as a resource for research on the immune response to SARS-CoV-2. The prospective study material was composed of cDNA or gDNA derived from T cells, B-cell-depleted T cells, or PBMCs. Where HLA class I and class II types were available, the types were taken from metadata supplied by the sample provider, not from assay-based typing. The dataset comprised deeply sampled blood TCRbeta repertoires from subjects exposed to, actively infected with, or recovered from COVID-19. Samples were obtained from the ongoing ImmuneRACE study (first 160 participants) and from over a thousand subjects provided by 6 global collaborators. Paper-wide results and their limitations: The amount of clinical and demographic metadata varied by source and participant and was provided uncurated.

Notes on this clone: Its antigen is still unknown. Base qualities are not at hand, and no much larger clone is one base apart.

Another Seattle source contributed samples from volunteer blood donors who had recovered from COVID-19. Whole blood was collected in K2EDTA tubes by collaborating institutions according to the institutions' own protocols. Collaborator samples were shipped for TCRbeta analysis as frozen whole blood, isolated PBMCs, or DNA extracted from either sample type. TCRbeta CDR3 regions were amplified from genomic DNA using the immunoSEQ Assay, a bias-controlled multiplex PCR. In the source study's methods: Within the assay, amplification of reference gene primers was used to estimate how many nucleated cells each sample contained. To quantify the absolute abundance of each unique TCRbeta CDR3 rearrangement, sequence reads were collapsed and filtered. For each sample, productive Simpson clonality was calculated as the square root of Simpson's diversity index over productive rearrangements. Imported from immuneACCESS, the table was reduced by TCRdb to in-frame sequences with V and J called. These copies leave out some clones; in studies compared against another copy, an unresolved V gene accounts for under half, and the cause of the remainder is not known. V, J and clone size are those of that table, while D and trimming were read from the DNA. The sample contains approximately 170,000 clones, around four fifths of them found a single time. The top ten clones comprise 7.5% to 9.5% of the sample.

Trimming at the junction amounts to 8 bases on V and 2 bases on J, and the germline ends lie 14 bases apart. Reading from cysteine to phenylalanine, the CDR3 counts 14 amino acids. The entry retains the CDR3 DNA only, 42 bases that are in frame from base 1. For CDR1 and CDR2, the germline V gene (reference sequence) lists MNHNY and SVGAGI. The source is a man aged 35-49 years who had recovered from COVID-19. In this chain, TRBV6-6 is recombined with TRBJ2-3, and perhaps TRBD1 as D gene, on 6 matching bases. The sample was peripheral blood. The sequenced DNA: TGTGCCAGCCCGCCGGGACAAGTCACAGATACGCAGTATTTT. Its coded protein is CASPPGQVTDTQYF.